The 23 T cell receptor beta chains reported below all come from one sample, sequenced in a study of cytomegalovirus exposure and HLA in healthy donors. 13 Jbeta primers and 60 Vbeta primers were used for the PCR. The assay was immunoSEQ multiplex PCR, and TCRdb's table has in-frame clones only and misses some. Here the sample spans under 200,000 clones, 80% to 85% being singletons. The sequencing sample was made of PBMCs. The receptors shown here come from a male donor in good health and CMV-seropositive.

This clone showed up just once. V is TRBV21-1 and J is TRBJ2-7; TRBD1 is the table's D call and was not checked against the DNA. TRBV21-1 is flagged as a pseudogene. The CDR3 totals 16 residues. The CDR3 DNA follows: TGTGCCAGCAGCAAAGCTGGACAGAACCTCACCTACGAGCAGTACTTC. This translates into CASSKAGQNLTYEQYF.

This chain links TRBV18 with TRBJ1-1, with D possibly TRBD1 on 6 matching bases. The V gene's germline CDR1 is KGHSH and CDR2 LQKENI. Deletions cut 0 bases from V and 11 bases from J, with 13 bases between. The CDR3 sequence is 13 residues long. For the CDR3, the DNA is TGTGCCAGCTCACCACCAGGGCCCAGGGGCGCTTTCTTT. Protein sequence: CASSPPGPRGAFF.

This clone occurred once. The rearrangement uses TRBV25-1 and TRBJ1-6, with 10 bases lining up with TRBD1. Germline CDR1 is MGHDK and CDR2 is SYGVNS. The CDR3 covers 16 residues. V shed 3 bases and J 10 bases; nucleotides not matched to a gene: 9. CDR3 nucleotides: TGTGCCAGCAGTGATCCGACAGGGGGCGGTGGGTCACCCCTCCACTTT. Protein: CASSDPTGGGGSPLHF.

This clone was picked up one time. The chain uses TRBV7-6 and TRBJ2-1; D might be TRBD2 (6 bases). Germline CDR1 SGHVS, CDR2 FNYEAQ. V was shortened by 3 bases and J by 10 bases, with 13 bases between the two germline ends. This CDR3 has 13 residues. As DNA, the CDR3 is TGTGCCAGCAGCTTTAGGAAGGAGGGCGAGCAGTTCTTC. Amino acids: CASSFRKEGEQFF.

The chain couples TRBV9 to TRBJ2-2; D might be TRBD1 (5 bases). Trimming pared 0 bases from V and 0 bases from J, leaving 6 bases between. Germline CDR1 is SGDLS and CDR2 is YYNGEE. This CDR3 contains 15 residues. DNA of the CDR3: TGTGCCAGCAGCGTAGGCAGGGCGAACACCGGGGAGCTGTTTTTT. Protein product: CASSVGRANTGELFF.

The chain has TRBV5-1 and TRBJ1-5; maybe TRBD1 (6 bases). Germline assignment: CDR1 SGHRS and CDR2 YFSETQ. The CDR3 extends over 14 amino acids. V was shortened by 4 bases and J by 3 bases, with 11 bases between the two germline ends. The CDR3 DNA is TGCGCCAGCAGCCCAGGGGATTCCAATCAGCCCCAGCATTTT. Encoded protein: CASSPGDSNQPQHF.

The chain recombines TRBV11-3 with TRBJ2-2; TRBD2 agrees at 12 bases. Germline V gene data show CDR1 as SGHNT and CDR2 as YENEEA. The trim removed 5 bases at V and 7 bases at J, leaving 5 bases unmatched. This CDR3 comprises 15 residues. DNA for the CDR3: TGTGCCAGCAGCGAGACGGGACTAGCGGGCGGGGAGCTGTTTTTT. Residues: CASSETGLAGGELFF.

The CDR3 loop reads CASSYTYAGTYEQYF. CDR3 nucleotide sequence: TGTGCCAGCAGTTACACATATGCGGGTACCTACGAGCAGTACTTC. The V call is TRBV6-5, the J call TRBJ2-7; possible D gene TRBD2, 5 bases. The V end was cut by 2 bases, the J end by 2 bases, with 13 bases between. The CDR3 spans 15 residues. CDR1 and CDR2 from the germline V gene are MNHEY and SVGAGI.

The rearrangement joins TRBV5-4 to TRBJ2-1, with 11 bases fitting TRBD2. This CDR3 spans 14 amino acids. V gave up 1 base and J gave up 7 bases; unmatched junction bases: 1. The germline V gene encodes CDR1 SGHNT and CDR2 YYREEE (reference sequence). In DNA, the CDR3 is TGTGCCAGCAGCTTGAGACTAGCGGGGAATGAGCAGTTCTTC. Protein sequence: CASSLRLAGNEQFF.

This clone was recorded only once. The chain links TRBV6-5 to TRBJ1-2; TRBD1 agrees at 9 bases. This CDR3 is built from 15 residues. Trimming cost V 5 bases and J 7 bases; bases outside gene matches: 11. Germline CDR1 MNHEY, CDR2 SVGAGI. As DNA, the CDR3 is TGTGCCAGCAGTCCAACACAACAGGGGGCTTTTGGCTACACCTTC. Its translation is CASSPTQQGAFGYTF.

The V and J genes are TRBV5-1 and TRBJ2-7, with a tentative D call TRBD1 (6 bases). V lost 0 bases and J 9 bases, leaving 13 bases between the germline ends. The germline V gene has CDR1 SGHRS and CDR2 YFSETQ. The CDR3 is 13 amino acids. The CDR3 region has the DNA TGCGCCAGCAGCTTGGAGGGCAGCAGGGGGCAGTACTTC. Amino acid sequence: CASSLEGSRGQYF.

The J gene is TRBJ1-2, the V gene TRBV19, with 11 bases that match TRBD1. The CDR3 spans 15 residues. V lost 5 bases, J lost 5 bases, and 7 bases stayed unmatched. CDR1 and CDR2 from the germline V gene are LNHDA and SQIVND (reference sequence). The DNA for the CDR3 is TGTGCCAGTAGTGCCTGGGACAGGGGGGCGTATGGCTACACCTTC. This translates into CASSAWDRGAYGYTF. Complete variable domain (other parts from reference TRBV19 and TRBJ1-2): DGGITQSPKYLFRKEGQNVTLSCEQNLNHDAMYWYRQDPGQGLRLIYYSQIVNDFQKGDIAEGYSVSREKKESFPLTVTSAQKNPTAFYLCASSAWDRGAYGYTFGSGTRLTVV.

The chain is built from TRBV6-6 and TRBJ1-1; 9 bases match TRBD1. J was trimmed by 5 bases and V by 7 bases; bases with no gene match: 8. CDR1 is MNHNY, CDR2 SVGAGI, per germline (reference sequence). The CDR3 sequence is 14 residues long. In nucleotides, the CDR3 is TGTGCCAGCATCCTAGGGACAGGGAGGACTGAAGCTTTCTTT. Protein sequence: CASILGTGRTEAFF.

V gene TRBV4-1 combines with J gene TRBJ2-2; tentative D call: TRBD1 (5 bases). Trimming left V 1 base short and J 4 bases short, with 22 bases between. CDR1 and CDR2 from the germline V gene are MGHRA and YSYEKL. The CDR3 is 19 amino acids. The CDR3, as DNA: TGCGCCAGCAGCCAAGCCACTGGGCGCACAGGCCCGGGCACCGGGGAGCTGTTTTTT. Protein: CASSQATGRTGPGTGELFF.

This clone was counted only a few times. The gene calls are TRBV15 and TRBJ1-1; D not certain. In germline, CDR1 is LNHNV, CDR2 YYDKDF (reference sequence). V was cut by 0 bases and J by 10 bases, with 12 bases left in between. The CDR3 is made up of 13 amino acids. CDR3 residues: CATSRDTSSGAFF. Written as DNA, the CDR3 is TGTGCCACCAGCAGAGATACTTCATCTGGAGCTTTCTTT. The full variable domain, its missing parts supplied by reference TRBV15 and TRBJ1-1, is DAMVIQNPRYQVTQFGKPVTLSCSQTLNHNVMYWYQQKSSQAPKLLFHYYDKDFNNEADTPDNFQSRRPNTSFCFLDIRSPGLGDTAMYLCATSRDTSSGAFFGQGTRLTVV.

The chain links TRBV28 to TRBJ1-3; 11 positions match TRBD1. CDR1 and CDR2 (germline): MDHEN, SYDVKM. The ends lost 5 bases at V and 4 bases at J; junction bases unmatched: 10. This CDR3 contains 17 residues. Here the CDR3 DNA reads TGTGCCAGCAGTCGGTGGACAGGGGGCGCGATAGGAAACACCATATATTTT. Its protein is CASSRWTGGAIGNTIYF. Full variable domain (rest looked up from reference TRBV28 and TRBJ1-3): DVKVTQSSRYLVKRTGEKVFLECVQDMDHENMFWYRQDPGLGLRLIYFSYDVKMKEKGDIPEGYSVSREKKERFSLILESASTNQTSMYLCASSRWTGGAIGNTIYFGEGSWLTVV.

This chain joins TRBV7-2 and TRBJ1-1; 8 nucleotides agree with TRBD1. J was trimmed by 4 bases and V by 1 base; bases with no gene match: 5. CDR3 length: 15 residues. The germline V gene has CDR1 SGHTA and CDR2 FQGNSA. For the CDR3, the DNA is TGTGCCAGCAGCTTAGTCCAGGGGGCGGGCACTGAAGCTTTCTTT. Translation: CASSLVQGAGTEAFF. Filled out from reference TRBV7-2 and TRBJ1-1, the complete variable domain reads GAGVSQSPSNKVTEKGKDVELRCDPISGHTALYWYRQSLGQGLEFLIYFQGNSAPDKSGLPSDRFSAERTGGSVSTLTIQRTQQEDSAVYLCASSLVQGAGTEAFFGQGTRLTVV.

This rearrangement joins TRBV6-5 to TRBJ1-2; no clear D. This CDR3 region has 15 residues. Looked up from germline, CDR1 is MNHEY and CDR2 is SVGAGI. Deletions cut 2 bases from V and 2 bases from J, with 12 bases between. The chain's CDR3 is CASSYIRTGNYGYTF. DNA of the CDR3: TGTGCCAGCAGTTACATAAGGACGGGAAACTATGGCTACACCTTC.

V and J are TRBV27 and TRBJ1-3; D remains ambiguous. Trimming pared 6 bases from V and 3 bases from J, leaving 21 bases between. Germline assignment: CDR1 MNHEY and CDR2 SMNVEV (reference sequence). There are 17 residues in the CDR3. CDR3 residues: CASSPPPKATSGNTIYF. CDR3 in DNA: TGTGCCAGCAGCCCCCCCCCGAAGGCTACTAGTGGAAACACCATATATTTT.

The gene calls are TRBV6-6 and TRBJ1-5; D call uncertain. This CDR3 has 13 amino acids. The V and J ends lost 4 bases and 2 bases respectively, with 6 bases between them. CDR1 and CDR2 (germline): MNHNY, SVGAGI (reference sequence). The CDR3 sequence: CASSSSGNQPQHF. The CDR3 coding sequence is TGTGCCAGCAGTTCCTCCGGCAATCAGCCCCAGCATTTT.

This clone was seen just once. CDR3 DNA: TGTGCCAGCAGTTATGCTAGCGGGAGCACAGATACGCAGTATTTT. Translated: CASSYASGSTDTQYF. The J gene is TRBJ2-3, the V gene TRBV2; 8 positions match TRBD2. The CDR3 contains 15 residues. J lost 0 bases, V lost 5 bases, and 4 bases had no gene match. CDR1 SNHLY and CDR2 FYNNEI come from the germline V gene.

The chain is built from TRBV11-3 and TRBJ1-2; D ambiguous. V was trimmed by 3 bases and J by 4 bases, leaving 9 bases between them. CDR1 is SGHNT and CDR2 is YENEEA in the germline V gene. The length of the CDR3 is 13 residues. The chain's CDR3 is CASSFPGLYGYTF. The CDR3 DNA reads TGTGCCAGCAGCTTCCCAGGTCTCTATGGCTACACCTTC.

CDR3 amino acids: CAWSLQRDQPQHF. In DNA, the CDR3 is TGTGCCTGGAGTCTCCAGCGGGATCAGCCCCAGCATTTT. The rearrangement joins TRBV30 to TRBJ1-5; D is unresolved. The V gene lost 2 bases and the J gene lost 5 bases, with 10 bases spanning the gap. In germline, CDR1 is GTSNPN, CDR2 SVGIG (reference sequence). The CDR3 length is 13 residues.